Reported below is one T cell receptor (beta chain). These data originate in a study of T cell changes during pregnancy in multiple sclerosis. V gave up 5 bases and J gave up 2 bases, with 10 bases separating them. In germline, CDR1 is MNHEY, CDR2 SMNVEV (reference sequence). The CDR3 is made up of 15 amino acids. The data were produced by immunoSEQ multiplex PCR, yet TCRdb's version contains in-frame clones alone and is incomplete. The profile covers 100,000 or so clones, with about 92% appearing a single time and approximately 1.2% taken by the ten largest. This TCR was sampled from a female donor with multiple sclerosis, enrolled in a pregnancy study. This material consisted of peripheral blood, taken in the second trimester of pregnancy. The chain joins TRBV27 to TRBJ2-6, with D tentatively TRBD1 (5 bases). CDR3 sequence reads: CASSGSGTGANVLTF. The CDR3, as DNA: TGTGCCAGCAGTGGTTCAGGGACTGGGGCCAACGTCCTGACTTTC.